The clone carrying this TCR beta chain was detected a few times. Other DNA variants within this sample encode the same CDR3. The data are from a study of blood T cell repertoires in COVID-19. At the level of the study: In each case, the material was cDNA or gDNA derived from T cells, B-cell-depleted T cells, or PBMCs.

The CDR3 runs 14 residues. Germline V gene sequence: CDR1 SGHAT, CDR2 FQNNGV. V gave up 2 bases and J gave up 4 bases, with 11 bases separating them. Per the original data handling: Nucleated cell counts were estimated from reference gene primer amplification. TCRdb keeps only in-frame clones here, not all; method: immunoSEQ multiplex PCR. V, J and clone size reflect that table, while D and trimming were determined from the DNA. The sample lists about 160,000 clones, 75% to 85% seen once, with around 8.1% in the top ten. The clonotype comes from an older woman with COVID-19, enrolled during active disease. V gene TRBV11-2 combines with J gene TRBJ2-5, with TRBD2 as a possible D gene (6 bases). Source material: peripheral blood. The CDR3 is CASSLSGGRETQYF. The CDR3 bases are TGTGCCAGCAGCTTATCAGGAGGGCGAGAGACCCAGTACTTC.